Each of the 3 T cell receptor beta chains below was sequenced from the same sample in a study of T cell responses to AZD1222 COVID-19 vaccine. Only in-frame clones appear in the TCRdb table, and some are missing; sequencing was by immunoSEQ multiplex PCR. The sample carries some 140,000 clones, more than 90% recorded once. The sample was peripheral blood, taken on day 0 of AZD1222 vaccination. These receptors were obtained from an adult in good health.

The chain couples TRBV20-1 to TRBJ2-3; a possible D gene is TRBD2 (5 bases). The germline V gene encodes CDR1 DFQATT and CDR2 SNEGSKA (reference sequence). The CDR3 consists of 13 residues. Trimming cost V 3 bases and J 6 bases, with 13 bases left between them. The CDR3 DNA is TGCAGTGCTAGTAGTTCCGGGGAGGATACGCAGTATTTT. It codes for CSASSSGEDTQYF.

J is TRBJ1-1 and V is TRBV9, with no clear D. V shed 0 bases and J shed 2 bases, with 8 bases lying between them. Germline V gives CDR1 SGDLS, CDR2 YYNGEE. The CDR3 sequence is 14 residues long. CDR3 DNA sequence: TGTGCCAGCAGCGTAGGAGAAATTAACACTGAAGCTTTCTTT. This gives the protein CASSVGEINTEAFF.

The gene calls are TRBV28 and TRBJ2-7; no reliable D call. The V end was cut by 4 bases, the J end by 7 bases, with 11 bases between. This CDR3 region has 12 residues. CDR1 is MDHEN, CDR2 SYDVKM, per germline. The CDR3 region has the DNA TGTGCCAGCAGTTCTGGCAGGTGGGAGCAGTACTTC. As protein: CASSSGRWEQYF.